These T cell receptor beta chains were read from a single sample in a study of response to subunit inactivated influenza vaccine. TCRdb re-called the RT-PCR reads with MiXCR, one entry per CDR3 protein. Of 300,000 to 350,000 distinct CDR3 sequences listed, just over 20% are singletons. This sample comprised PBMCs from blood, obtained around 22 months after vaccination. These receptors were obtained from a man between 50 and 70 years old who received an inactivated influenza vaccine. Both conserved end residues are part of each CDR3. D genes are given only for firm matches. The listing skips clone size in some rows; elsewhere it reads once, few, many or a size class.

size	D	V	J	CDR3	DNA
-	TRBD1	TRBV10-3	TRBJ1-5	CAISGLKGQGSNQPQHF	TGTGCCATCAGTGGGTTAAAAGGACAGGGGAGCAATCAGCCCCAGCATTTT
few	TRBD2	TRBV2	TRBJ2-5	CASKRPGLAYQETQYF	TGTGCCAGCAAACGACCGGGACTAGCGTACCAAGAGACCCAGTACTTC
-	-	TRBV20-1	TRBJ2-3	CSATPQEQEWGSTDTQYF	TGCAGTGCTACGCCCCAGGAGCAAGAATGGGGTAGCACAGATACGCAGTATTTT
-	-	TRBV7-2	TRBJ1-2	CASSPRTRRDYGYTF	TGTGCCAGCAGCCCTCGAACGAGACGAGACTATGGCTACACCTTC
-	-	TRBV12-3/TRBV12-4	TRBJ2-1	CASSISYNEQFF	TGTGCCAGCAGTATCTCTTACAATGAGCAGTTCTTC
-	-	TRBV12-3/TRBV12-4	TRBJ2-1	CASSKTGYINEQFF	TGTGCCAGCAGTAAGACAGGTTACATCAATGAGCAGTTCTTC
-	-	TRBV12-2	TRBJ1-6	CASRLAHQGRNNSPLHF	TGTGCAAGTCGCTTAGCGCATCAGGGCAGGAATAATTCACCCCTCCACTTT
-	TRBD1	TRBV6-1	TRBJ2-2	CASRRGQKTGELFF	TGTGCCAGCAGACGGGGACAGAAGACCGGGGAGCTGTTTTTT
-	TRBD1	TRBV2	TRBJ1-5	CASLRDRDSNQPQHF	TGTGCCAGCCTCCGGGACAGGGATAGCAATCAGCCCCAGCATTTT
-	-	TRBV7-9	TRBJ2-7	CASSLVGGVNYEQYF	TGTGCCAGCAGCTTAGTTGGCGGGGTGAACTACGAGCAGTACTTC
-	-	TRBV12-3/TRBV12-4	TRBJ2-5	CASSPVLSGGETQYF	TGTGCCAGCAGCCCAGTTTTGTCAGGGGGGGAGACCCAGTACTTC
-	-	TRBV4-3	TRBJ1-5	CASRYRTDLYSNQPQHF	TGCGCCAGCAGGTATAGGACAGATCTTTATAGCAATCAGCCCCAGCATTTT
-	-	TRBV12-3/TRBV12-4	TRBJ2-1	CASSRTEYNEQFF	TGTGCCAGCAGTCGGACAGAATACAATGAGCAGTTCTTC
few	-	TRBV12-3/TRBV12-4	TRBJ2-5	CASSPRAGPSQETQYF	TGTGCCAGCAGCCCCAGGGCAGGGCCCTCCCAAGAGACCCAGTACTTC
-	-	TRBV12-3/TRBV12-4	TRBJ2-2	CASSFSGPNTGELFF	TGTGCCAGCAGTTTCTCCGGGCCGAACACCGGGGAGCTGTTTTTT
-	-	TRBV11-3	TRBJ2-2	CASSFINTGELFF	TGTGCCAGCAGCTTTATCAACACCGGGGAGCTGTTTTTT
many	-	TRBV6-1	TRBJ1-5	CASSAGDGNQPQHF	TGTGCCAGCTCGGCAGGAGATGGCAATCAGCCCCAGCATTTT
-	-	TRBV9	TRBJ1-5	CASSRNPHTDSNQPQHF	TGTGCCAGCAGCCGCAACCCCCACACTGATAGCAATCAGCCCCAGCATTTT
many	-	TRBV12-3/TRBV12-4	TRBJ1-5	CASSSNYDTYSNQPQHF	TGTGCCAGCAGTAGTAACTACGACACTTATAGCAATCAGCCCCAGCATTTT